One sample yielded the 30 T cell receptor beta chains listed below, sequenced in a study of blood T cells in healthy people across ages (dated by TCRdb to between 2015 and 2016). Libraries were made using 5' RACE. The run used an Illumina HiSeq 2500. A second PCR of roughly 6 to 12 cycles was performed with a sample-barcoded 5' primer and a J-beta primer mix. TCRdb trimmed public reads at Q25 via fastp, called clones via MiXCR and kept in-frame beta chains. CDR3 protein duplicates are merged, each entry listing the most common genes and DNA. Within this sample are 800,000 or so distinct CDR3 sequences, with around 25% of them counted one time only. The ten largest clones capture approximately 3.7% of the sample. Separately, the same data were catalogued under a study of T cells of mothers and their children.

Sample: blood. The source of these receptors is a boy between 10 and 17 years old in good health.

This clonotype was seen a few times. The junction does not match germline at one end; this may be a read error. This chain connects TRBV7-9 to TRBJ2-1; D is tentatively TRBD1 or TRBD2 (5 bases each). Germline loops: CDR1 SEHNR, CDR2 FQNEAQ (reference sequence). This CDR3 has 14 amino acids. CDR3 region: CASSLRDESANRYF. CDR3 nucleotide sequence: TGTGCCAGCAGCCTCCGGGACGAGTCCGCGAATCGGTACTTC.

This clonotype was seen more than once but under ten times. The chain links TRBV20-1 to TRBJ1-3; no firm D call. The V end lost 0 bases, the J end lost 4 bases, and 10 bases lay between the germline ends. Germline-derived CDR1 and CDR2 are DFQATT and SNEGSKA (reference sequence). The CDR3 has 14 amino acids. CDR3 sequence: CSARDRTGGNTIYF. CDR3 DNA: TGCAGTGCTAGAGATCGTACCGGAGGAAACACCATATATTTT.

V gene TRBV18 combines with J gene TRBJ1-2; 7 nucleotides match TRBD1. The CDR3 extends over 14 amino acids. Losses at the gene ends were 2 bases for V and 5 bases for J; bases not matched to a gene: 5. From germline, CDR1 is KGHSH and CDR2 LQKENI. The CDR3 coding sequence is TGTGCCAGCTCACCAGCGGGACAGTTATATGGCTACACCTTC. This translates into CASSPAGQLYGYTF.

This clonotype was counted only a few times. CDR3 nucleotide sequence: TGTGCCAGCAGCTCCCCTCCCGGGCCTCCCTCCTACGAGCAGTACTTC. This encodes CASSSPPGPPSYEQYF. The V call is TRBV7-2, the J call TRBJ2-5; D call uncertain. The DNA end lines up better with TRBJ2-7; the J call may be wrong. Germline V gene data show CDR1 as SGHTA and CDR2 as FQGNSA. This CDR3 region has 16 residues.

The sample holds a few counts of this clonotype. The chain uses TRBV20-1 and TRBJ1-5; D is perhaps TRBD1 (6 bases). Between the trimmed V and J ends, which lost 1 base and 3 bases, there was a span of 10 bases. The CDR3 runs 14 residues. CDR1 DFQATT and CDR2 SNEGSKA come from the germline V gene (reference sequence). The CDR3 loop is CSARGGQTNQPQHF. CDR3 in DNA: TGCAGTGCTAGAGGAGGACAGACCAATCAGCCCCAGCATTTT.

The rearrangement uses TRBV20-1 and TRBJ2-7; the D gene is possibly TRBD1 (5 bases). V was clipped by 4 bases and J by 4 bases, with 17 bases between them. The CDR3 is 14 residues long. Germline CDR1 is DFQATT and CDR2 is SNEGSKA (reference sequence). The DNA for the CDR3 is TGCAGTGCTACCCAACAGGCGTTCTCTTACGAGCAGTACTTC. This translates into CSATQQAFSYEQYF.

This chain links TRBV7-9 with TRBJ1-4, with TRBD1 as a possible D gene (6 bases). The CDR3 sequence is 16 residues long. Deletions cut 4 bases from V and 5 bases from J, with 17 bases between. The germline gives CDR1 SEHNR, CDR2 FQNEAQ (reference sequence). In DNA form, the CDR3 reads TGTGCCAGCAGCTCGTCCCAGACAGGAACCAATGAAAAACTGTTTTTT. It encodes CASSSSQTGTNEKLFF.

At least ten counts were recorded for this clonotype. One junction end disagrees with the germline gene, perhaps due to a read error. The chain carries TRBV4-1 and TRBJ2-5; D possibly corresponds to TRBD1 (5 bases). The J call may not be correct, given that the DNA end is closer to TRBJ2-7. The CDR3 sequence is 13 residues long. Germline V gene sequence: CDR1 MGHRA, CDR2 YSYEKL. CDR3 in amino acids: CASSQDSPYEQYF. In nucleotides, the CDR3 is TGTGCCAGCAGCCAAGACAGTCCCTACGAGCAGTACTTC.

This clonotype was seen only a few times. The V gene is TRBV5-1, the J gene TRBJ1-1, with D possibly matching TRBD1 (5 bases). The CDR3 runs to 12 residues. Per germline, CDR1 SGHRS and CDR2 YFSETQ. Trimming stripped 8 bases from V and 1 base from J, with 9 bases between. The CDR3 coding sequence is TGCGCCAGTGCAGGGTGGAACACTGAAGCTTTCTTT. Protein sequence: CASAGWNTEAFF.

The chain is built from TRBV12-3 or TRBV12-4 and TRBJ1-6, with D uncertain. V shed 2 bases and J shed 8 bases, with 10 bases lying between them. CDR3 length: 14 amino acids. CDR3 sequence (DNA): TGTGCCAGCAGTTTAAAGGGTCGGGATTCACCCCTCCACTTT. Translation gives CASSLKGRDSPLHF.

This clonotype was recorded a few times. CDR3 loop: CSARTVGETQYF. The CDR3 nucleotides are TGCAGTGCTAGAACCGTCGGGGAGACCCAGTACTTC. This chain links TRBV20-1 with TRBJ2-5; no clear D. CDR3 length: 12 residues. CDR1 and CDR2 from the germline V gene are DFQATT and SNEGSKA (reference sequence). Trimming pared 2 bases from V and 5 bases from J, leaving 9 bases between.

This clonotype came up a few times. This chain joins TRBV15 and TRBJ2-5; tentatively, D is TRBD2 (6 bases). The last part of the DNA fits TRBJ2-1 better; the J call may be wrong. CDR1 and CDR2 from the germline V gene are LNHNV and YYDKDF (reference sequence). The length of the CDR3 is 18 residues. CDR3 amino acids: CATSRDQSGLAITNEQFF. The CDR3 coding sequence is TGTGCCACCAGCAGAGATCAGAGTGGGCTAGCGATTACGAATGAGCAGTTCTTC.

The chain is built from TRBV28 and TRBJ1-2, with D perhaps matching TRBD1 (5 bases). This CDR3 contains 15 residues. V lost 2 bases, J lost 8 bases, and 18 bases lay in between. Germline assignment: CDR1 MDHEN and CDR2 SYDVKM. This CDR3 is CASSLPVGGQGGYTF. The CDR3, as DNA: TGTGCCAGCAGTTTACCGGTAGGAGGGCAGGGAGGCTACACCTTC.

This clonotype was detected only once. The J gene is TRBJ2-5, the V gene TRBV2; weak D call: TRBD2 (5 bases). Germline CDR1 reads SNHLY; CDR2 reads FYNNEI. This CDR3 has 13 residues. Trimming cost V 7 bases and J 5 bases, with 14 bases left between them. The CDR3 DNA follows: TGTGCCAGCAAAGAACTAGTTCGCGAGACCCAGTACTTC. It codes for CASKELVRETQYF. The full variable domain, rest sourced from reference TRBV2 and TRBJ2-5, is EPEVTQTPSHQVTQMGQEVILRCVPISNHLYFYWYRQILGQKVEFLVSFYNNEISEKSEIFDDQFSVERPDGSNFTLKIRSTKLEDSAMYFCASKELVRETQYFGPGTRLLVL.

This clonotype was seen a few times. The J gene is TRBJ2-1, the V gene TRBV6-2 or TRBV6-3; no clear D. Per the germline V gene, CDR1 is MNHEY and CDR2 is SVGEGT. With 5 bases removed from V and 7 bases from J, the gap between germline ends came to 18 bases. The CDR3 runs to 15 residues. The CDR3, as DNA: TGTGCCAGCAGTCGACGACGCCTCCGGGCGAATGAGCAGTTCTTC. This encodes CASSRRRLRANEQFF.

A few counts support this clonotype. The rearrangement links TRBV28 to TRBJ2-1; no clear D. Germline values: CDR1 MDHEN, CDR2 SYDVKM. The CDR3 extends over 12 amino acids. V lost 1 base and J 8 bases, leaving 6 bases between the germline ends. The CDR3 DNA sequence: TGTGCCAGCAGTTTATTTGGGGATGAGCAGTTCTTC. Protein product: CASSLFGDEQFF.

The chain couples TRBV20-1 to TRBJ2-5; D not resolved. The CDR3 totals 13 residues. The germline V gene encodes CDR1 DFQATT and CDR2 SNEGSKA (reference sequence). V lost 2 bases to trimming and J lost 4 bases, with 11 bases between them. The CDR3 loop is CSARFRTTETQYF. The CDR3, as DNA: TGCAGTGCTAGATTTCGTACAACAGAGACCCAGTACTTC.

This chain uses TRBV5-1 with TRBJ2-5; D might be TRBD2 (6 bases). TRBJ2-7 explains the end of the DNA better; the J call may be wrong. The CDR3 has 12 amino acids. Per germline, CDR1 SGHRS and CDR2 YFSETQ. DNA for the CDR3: TGCGCCAGCAGCTTGTCGGGGGTCGAGCAGTACTTC. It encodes CASSLSGVEQYF.

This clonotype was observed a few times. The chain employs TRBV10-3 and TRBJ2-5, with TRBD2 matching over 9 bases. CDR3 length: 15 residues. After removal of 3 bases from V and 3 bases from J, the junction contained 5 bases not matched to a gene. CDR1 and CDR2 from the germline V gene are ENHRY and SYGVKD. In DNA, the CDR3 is TGTGCCATCAGTGAAATGCTAGCGGGGAAAGAGACCCAGTACTTC. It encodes CAISEMLAGKETQYF.

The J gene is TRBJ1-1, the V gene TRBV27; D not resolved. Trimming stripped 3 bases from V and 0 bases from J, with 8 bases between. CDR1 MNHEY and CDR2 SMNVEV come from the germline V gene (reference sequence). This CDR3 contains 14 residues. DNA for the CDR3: TGTGCCAGCAGTTTGGCCTCCATGAACACTGAAGCTTTCTTT. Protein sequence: CASSLASMNTEAFF.

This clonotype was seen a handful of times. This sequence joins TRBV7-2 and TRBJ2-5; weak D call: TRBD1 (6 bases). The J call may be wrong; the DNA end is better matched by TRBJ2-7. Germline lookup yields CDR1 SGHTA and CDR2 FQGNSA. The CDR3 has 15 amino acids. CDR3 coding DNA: TGTGCCAGCAGCCGAGACCGGGACACAACCTACGAGCAGTACTTC. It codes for CASSRDRDTTYEQYF.

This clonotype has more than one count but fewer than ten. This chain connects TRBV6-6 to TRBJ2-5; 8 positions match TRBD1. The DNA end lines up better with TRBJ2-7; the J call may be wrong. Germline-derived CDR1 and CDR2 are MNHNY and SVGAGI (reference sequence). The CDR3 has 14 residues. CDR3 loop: CASSYADRDYEQYF. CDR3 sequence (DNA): TGTGCCAGCAGTTACGCGGACAGGGATTACGAGCAGTACTTC.

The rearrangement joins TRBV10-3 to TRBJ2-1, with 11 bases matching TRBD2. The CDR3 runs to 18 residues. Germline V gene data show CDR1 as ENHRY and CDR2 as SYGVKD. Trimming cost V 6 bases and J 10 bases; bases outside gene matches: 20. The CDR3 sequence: CAIRRDPTSGIRTREQFF. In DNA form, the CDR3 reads TGTGCCATCAGAAGGGACCCGACTAGCGGGATTCGGACGCGGGAGCAGTTCTTC.

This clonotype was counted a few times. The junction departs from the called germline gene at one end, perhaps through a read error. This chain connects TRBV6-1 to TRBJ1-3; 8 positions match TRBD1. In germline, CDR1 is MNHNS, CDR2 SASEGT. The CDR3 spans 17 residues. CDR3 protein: CASSHWSGTGAGNTIYF. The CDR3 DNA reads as TGCGCCAGCAGCCACTGGTCCGGGACAGGAGCTGGAAACACCATATATTTT.

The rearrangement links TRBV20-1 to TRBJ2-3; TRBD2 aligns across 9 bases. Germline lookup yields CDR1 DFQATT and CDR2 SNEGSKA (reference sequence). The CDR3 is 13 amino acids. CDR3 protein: CRAGGPSTDTQYF. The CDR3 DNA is TGCAGGGCGGGGGGGCCATCGACAGATACGCAGTATTTT.

This CDR3 reads CASSSRRPYEQYF. CDR3 DNA: TGCGCCAGCAGCTCCCGCCGGCCCTACGAGCAGTACTTC. This chain links TRBV5-1 with TRBJ2-5; D is uncertain. The J call may be wrong; the DNA end is better matched by TRBJ2-7. The CDR3 runs to 13 residues. Germline CDR1 reads SGHRS; CDR2 reads YFSETQ.

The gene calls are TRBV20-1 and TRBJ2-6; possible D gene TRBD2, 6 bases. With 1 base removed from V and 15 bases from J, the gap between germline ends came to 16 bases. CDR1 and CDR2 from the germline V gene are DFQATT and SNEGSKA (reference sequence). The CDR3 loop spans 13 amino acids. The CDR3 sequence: CSARAAGLWDLTF. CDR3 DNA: TGCAGTGCTAGAGCGGCGGGATTGTGGGACCTGACTTTC.

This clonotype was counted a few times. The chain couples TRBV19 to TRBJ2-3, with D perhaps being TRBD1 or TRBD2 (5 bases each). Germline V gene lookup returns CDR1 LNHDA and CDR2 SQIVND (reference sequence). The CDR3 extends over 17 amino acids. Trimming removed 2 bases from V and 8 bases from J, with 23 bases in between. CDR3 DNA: TGTGCCAGTAGTATATTGACGGGGCAGGCGGTACCCCCTACGCAGTATTTT. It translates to CASSILTGQAVPPTQYF.

DNA for the CDR3: TGTGCCAGCAGTTACTCGAGTATCGCTAGCGGGGGGTACTCCCCCCATCCGGATACGCAGTATTTT. This encodes CASSYSSIASGGYSPHPDTQYF. The chain joins TRBV6-2 or TRBV6-3 to TRBJ2-3; 11 positions match TRBD2. Germline trimming cut 0 bases from V and 6 bases from J; bases unmatched to any gene: 23. There are 22 residues in the CDR3. Per germline, CDR1 MNHEY and CDR2 SVGEGT.

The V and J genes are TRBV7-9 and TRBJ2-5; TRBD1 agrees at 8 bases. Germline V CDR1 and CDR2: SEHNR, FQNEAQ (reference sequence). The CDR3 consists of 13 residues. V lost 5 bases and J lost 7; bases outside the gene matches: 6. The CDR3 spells CASSQLTGGTQYF. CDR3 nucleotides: TGTGCCAGCAGCCAGCTTACAGGGGGGACCCAGTACTTC.